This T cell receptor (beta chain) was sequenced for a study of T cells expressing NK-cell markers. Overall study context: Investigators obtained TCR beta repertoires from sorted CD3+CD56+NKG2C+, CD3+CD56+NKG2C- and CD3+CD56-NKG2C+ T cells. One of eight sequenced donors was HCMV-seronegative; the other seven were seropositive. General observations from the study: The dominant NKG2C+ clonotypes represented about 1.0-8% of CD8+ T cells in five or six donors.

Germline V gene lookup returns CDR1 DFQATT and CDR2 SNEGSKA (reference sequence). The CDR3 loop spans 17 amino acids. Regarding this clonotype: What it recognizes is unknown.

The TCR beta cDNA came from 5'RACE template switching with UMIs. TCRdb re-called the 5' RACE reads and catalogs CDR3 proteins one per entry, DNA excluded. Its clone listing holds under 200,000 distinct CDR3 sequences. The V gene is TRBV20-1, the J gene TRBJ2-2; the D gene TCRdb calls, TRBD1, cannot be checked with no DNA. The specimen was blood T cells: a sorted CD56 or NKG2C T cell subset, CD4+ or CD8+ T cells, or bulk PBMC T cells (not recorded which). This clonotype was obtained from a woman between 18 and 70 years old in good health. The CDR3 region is CSARDLAGTVYTGELFF.